This entry concerns a single TCR beta chain. This receptor's antigen is unknown. No base-level quality is on record; no much larger clone is a single base apart. The data belong to a study of blood T cell repertoires in COVID-19 (dated by TCRdb to 2018 to 2020). General notes on the study: Samples from collaborators originated in the United States, Italy and Spain and spanned both the acute and convalescent phases of COVID-19. The material from the prospective study consisted of cDNA or gDNA derived from T cells, B-cell-depleted T cells, or PBMCs. Deeply sampled blood TCRbeta repertoires from subjects exposed to, actively infected with, or recovered from COVID-19 were included in the dataset. The repertoires were made available in a free public database intended to serve as a resource for research on the immune response to SARS-CoV-2. Samples came from the ongoing ImmuneRACE study (first 160 participants) plus 1,254 subjects from 6 global collaborators. A de-identified subject ID, COVID-19 status, age in years and sex were almost always included in the sample metadata. Where available, HLA class I and class II types were taken from metadata supplied by the sample provider and were not determined by assay-based typing. The paper as a whole reports these results and caveats: How much clinical and demographic metadata was included differed by source and by participant, and the metadata was provided uncurated.

Collaborating institutions collected whole blood in K2EDTA tubes following their own protocols. Collaborator samples were shipped for TCRbeta analysis as frozen whole blood, isolated PBMCs, or DNA extracted from either sample type. TCRbeta CDR3 regions were amplified from genomic DNA using the immunoSEQ Assay, a bias-controlled multiplex PCR. On the authors' methods: The number of nucleated cells in each sample was estimated by amplification of reference gene primers within the assay. To quantify the absolute abundance of each unique TCRbeta CDR3 rearrangement, sequence reads were collapsed and filtered. For each sample, productive Simpson clonality was calculated as the square root of Simpson's diversity index across productive rearrangements. In its TCRdb copy, this immuneACCESS table keeps in-frame sequences only and misses some clones. Where compared with another copy, unresolved V genes explain less than half of these, and the others have no known cause. V, J and clone size are taken as reported in that table, and D and trimming were inferred from the DNA itself. The sample table lists just under 300,000 clones, 85% to 90% of them with a count of one. The ten largest make up 1.3% of the sample.

CDR1 is given as LNHDA and CDR2 as SQIVND, both from the germline V gene (reference sequence). The CDR3 sequence holds 15 residues, the cysteine and phenylalanine included. Here the CDR3 DNA is all that survives: 45 bases in frame from base 1. V loses 5 bases, J loses 2 bases, and the germline ends lie 13 bases apart. The clonotype was recovered from a man in his 70s with acute or convalescent COVID-19. The material sequenced was peripheral blood. Rearrangement joined TRBV19 to TRBJ2-1; the D gene identity is not certain. The sequenced DNA: TGTGCCAGTAGTTCTGCGACACTGACCTACAATGAGCAGTTCTTC. Its amino acids are CASSSATLTYNEQFF. When the CDR3 is completed using the reference TRBV19 and TRBJ2-1 genes on either side, the full variable domain is DGGITQSPKYLFRKEGQNVTLSCEQNLNHDAMYWYRQDPGQGLRLIYYSQIVNDFQKGDIAEGYSVSREKKESFPLTVTSAQKNPTAFYLCASSSATLTYNEQFFGPGTRLTVL.